Shown below are 23 T cell receptor beta chains from a single sample sequenced in a study of T-cell memory formation after mild COVID-19. TCRdb ran MiXCR on the 5' RACE reads and lists one entry per CDR3 protein. The data hold about 410,000 distinct CDR3 sequences, with 20% to 30% observed a single time. Sequenced sample: PBMCs or a T cell subset sorted from them (not recorded which). All receptors derive from an adult woman who had mild COVID-19 (a few samples of this study predate the infection). Cell type and time point are not known.

The chain is built from TRBV5-1 and TRBJ2-3, with 11 bases that match TRBD2. The trim removed 4 bases at V and 5 bases at J, leaving 9 bases unmatched. The CDR3 contains 16 residues. CDR1 SGHRS and CDR2 YFSETQ come from the germline V gene. DNA for the CDR3: TGCGCCAGCAGCCAACTTAGCGGGGGGGCAGTAGATACGCAGTATTTT. Residues: CASSQLSGGAVDTQYF.

The sample holds a few counts of this clonotype. The rearrangement joins TRBV3-1 to TRBJ2-5; maybe TRBD2 (7 bases). Looked up from germline, CDR1 is LGHDT and CDR2 is YNNKEL (reference sequence). V was clipped by 0 bases and J by 4 bases, with 15 bases between them. The CDR3 sequence is 16 residues long. CDR3 in DNA: TGTGCCAGCAGCCAAGATTCGGGGGGCCTGGGAGAGACCCAGTACTTC. Its protein product is CASSQDSGGLGETQYF.

This chain links TRBV7-2 with TRBJ1-5; no reliable D call. Germline CDR1 reads SGHTA; CDR2 reads FQGNSA. V shed 5 bases and J shed 5 bases, with 10 bases lying between them. The length of the CDR3 is 13 residues. CDR3 coding DNA: TGTGCCAGCAGCCTAGGAATGGATCAGCCCCAGCATTTT. It codes for CASSLGMDQPQHF.

The sample holds many counts of this clonotype. The rearrangement joins TRBV7-8 to TRBJ1-6; no reliable D call. In germline, CDR1 is SGHVS, CDR2 FQNEAQ. CDR3 length: 16 amino acids. V was shortened by 1 base and J by 8 bases, with 15 bases between the two germline ends. The CDR3 loop reads CASSLVGAWGDSPLHF. The CDR3 nucleotides are TGTGCCAGCAGCTTAGTAGGTGCTTGGGGTGATTCACCCCTCCACTTT.

This clonotype was picked up a small number of times. This chain joins TRBV12-3 or TRBV12-4 and TRBJ1-1, with D hard to call. Trimming stripped 7 bases from V and 6 bases from J, with 9 bases between. This CDR3 is built from 11 residues. CDR3 DNA: TGTGCCAGCACCCCAGGTTCTGAAGCTTTCTTT. It is translated as CASTPGSEAFF.

The CDR3 nucleotides read TGTGCCAGCAGCTTGACCAGGGACGGGAGCACTGAAGCTTTCTTT. Its protein product is CASSLTRDGSTEAFF. The V call is TRBV5-6, the J call TRBJ1-1; maybe TRBD1 (5 bases). Trimming took off 1 base at V and 4 bases at J, with 14 bases between the two ends. The CDR3 loop spans 15 amino acids. CDR1 SGHDT and CDR2 YYEEEE come from the germline V gene.

This chain joins TRBV11-3 and TRBJ2-3; D is possibly TRBD2 (5 bases). CDR1 is SGHNT, CDR2 YENEEA, per germline. This CDR3 is built from 14 residues. Deletions cut 5 bases from V and 5 bases from J, with 14 bases between. CDR3 in DNA: TGTGCCAGCAGCCCCGGTGGGAGCGGAGATACGCAGTATTTT. Translating gives CASSPGGSGDTQYF.

This clonotype was counted a few times. The chain uses TRBV20-1 and TRBJ2-7; perhaps TRBD2 as D (5 bases). The CDR3 has 12 residues. In germline, CDR1 is DFQATT, CDR2 SNEGSKA (reference sequence). The V end was cut by 3 bases, the J end by 4 bases, with 10 bases between. Written as DNA, the CDR3 is TGCAGTGCTAGGACTACCGGGTACGAGCAGTACTTC. This translates into CSARTTGYEQYF.

This chain connects TRBV27 to TRBJ2-7; D is uncertain. Germline V lookup: CDR1 MNHEY, CDR2 SMNVEV (reference sequence). The CDR3 extends over 13 amino acids. Trimming cost V 6 bases and J 7 bases, with 16 bases left between them. This CDR3 is CASSFAVPWEQYF. The CDR3 DNA is TGTGCCAGCAGCTTCGCAGTCCCCTGGGAGCAGTACTTC.

This clonotype has ten or more counts. The V call is TRBV27, the J call TRBJ1-5, with 7 bases fitting TRBD1. Germline lookup yields CDR1 MNHEY and CDR2 SMNVEV (reference sequence). This CDR3 is built from 14 residues. V was pared by 6 bases and J by 6 bases, with 8 bases of the junction left unmatched. CDR3 bases: TGTGCCAGCAGGAGACAGGGTAGGGGTCAGCCCCAGCATTTT. This sequence encodes CASRRQGRGQPQHF.

The rearrangement joins TRBV24-1 to TRBJ2-3, with TRBD2 matching 14 bases. In germline, CDR1 is KGHDR, CDR2 SFDVKD. The CDR3 loop spans 18 amino acids. V shed 5 bases, J shed 3 bases, and the junction held 9 bases outside the gene matches. For the CDR3, the DNA is TGTGCCACCAGTGCACCCCTCGGACTAGCGGGAGGAACAGATACGCAGTATTTT. Its translation: CATSAPLGLAGGTDTQYF.

This clonotype was counted a few times. This chain connects TRBV9 to TRBJ2-5, with D unclear. The CDR3 totals 13 residues. The ends were cut back, 2 bases at V and 2 bases at J, with 7 bases in the middle. Germline values: CDR1 SGDLS, CDR2 YYNGEE. In nucleotides, the CDR3 is TGTGCCAGCAGCGTGGGCCCGCAAGAGACCCAGTACTTC. Its translation is CASSVGPQETQYF.

The V gene is TRBV24-1, the J gene TRBJ2-1, with D perhaps TRBD1 or TRBD2 (5 bases each). Germline CDR1 KGHDR, CDR2 SFDVKD. V shed 7 bases and J shed 9 bases, with 12 bases lying between them. The CDR3 is 12 residues long. CDR3 sequence: CATSGARGEQFF. The CDR3 coding sequence is TGTGCCACCAGCGGGGCCAGAGGTGAGCAGTTCTTC.

The chain couples TRBV27 to TRBJ1-5, with D perhaps matching TRBD1 (5 bases). The CDR3 is 13 residues long. CDR1 MNHEY and CDR2 SMNVEV come from the germline V gene (reference sequence). V was shortened by 2 bases and J by 7 bases, with 9 bases between the two germline ends. In DNA form, the CDR3 reads TGTGCCAGCAGTTTAGAACAGGAACAGCCCCAGCATTTT. It encodes CASSLEQEQPQHF.

The chain has TRBV24-1 and TRBJ2-1; 9 bases line up with TRBD2. The V segment lost 3 bases and the J segment 7 bases; nucleotides outside the gene matches: 15. The CDR3 covers 18 residues. The germline V gene encodes CDR1 KGHDR and CDR2 SFDVKD. In DNA, the CDR3 is TGTGCCACCAGTGATCCACCATCAGCGGGAGGTTTAGGGAATGAGCAGTTCTTC. This gives the protein CATSDPPSAGGLGNEQFF.

In its sample, this clonotype was seen many times. The chain couples TRBV7-2 to TRBJ1-1; 8 bases line up with TRBD1. The length of the CDR3 is 13 residues. V lost 6 bases to trimming and J lost 2 bases; unmatched junction nucleotides: 2. Per germline, CDR1 SGHTA and CDR2 FQGNSA. In DNA form, the CDR3 reads TGTGCCAGCAGACCAGGGGGCAACACTGAAGCTTTCTTT. It is translated as CASRPGGNTEAFF.

This clonotype was observed a handful of times. The rearrangement links TRBV5-1 to TRBJ2-7; D is tentatively TRBD1 or TRBD2 (6 bases each). From germline, CDR1 is SGHRS and CDR2 YFSETQ. The CDR3 has 15 amino acids. Deletions cut 0 bases from V and 3 bases from J, with 13 bases between. This CDR3 is CASSLARGPSYEQYF. CDR3 nucleotides: TGCGCCAGCAGCTTGGCCCGGGGGCCCAGCTACGAGCAGTACTTC.

This clonotype showed up just a few times. V and J are TRBV30 and TRBJ2-7; maybe TRBD1 (5 bases). The CDR3 totals 14 residues. CDR1 GTSNPN and CDR2 SVGIG come from the germline V gene (reference sequence). The V end lost 0 bases, the J end lost 2 bases, and 11 bases lay between the germline ends. CDR3 amino acids: CAWSVGGHTYEQYF. CDR3 sequence (DNA): TGTGCCTGGAGTGTAGGCGGACACACCTACGAGCAGTACTTC.

J is TRBJ2-7 and V is TRBV5-1; D may correspond to TRBD1 or TRBD2 (5 bases each). V was pared by 1 base and J by 4 bases, with 12 bases between. This CDR3 region has 14 residues. CDR1 is SGHRS and CDR2 is YFSETQ in the germline V gene. The CDR3 region has the DNA TGCGCCAGCAGCTTGTCCGGGACGCAGTACGAGCAGTACTTC. It is translated as CASSLSGTQYEQYF.

A few counts support this clonotype. The chain uses TRBV12-3 or TRBV12-4 and TRBJ1-1; D uncertain. Trimming stripped 5 bases from V and 7 bases from J, with 11 bases between. The CDR3 sequence is 12 residues long. CDR3 residues: CASSPQSYEAFF. DNA of the CDR3: TGTGCCAGCAGTCCCCAGAGTTATGAAGCTTTCTTT.

This clonotype was recorded a few times. This rearrangement joins TRBV12-3 or TRBV12-4 to TRBJ2-5; weak D call: TRBD1 (5 bases). Deletions cut 3 bases from V and 1 base from J, with 9 bases between. This CDR3 is built from 14 residues. CDR3 bases: TGTGCCAGCAGTTTGGGGCAGTCCCAAGAGACCCAGTACTTC. Its protein is CASSLGQSQETQYF.

The chain recombines TRBV5-1 with TRBJ2-5; weak D call: TRBD2 (6 bases). The CDR3 is 15 residues long. CDR1 and CDR2 from the germline V gene are SGHRS and YFSETQ. The germline V and J ends were trimmed by 0 bases and 2 bases, with 11 bases remaining between them. CDR3 sequence: CASSLGVGRQETQYF. The CDR3 DNA is TGCGCCAGCAGCTTGGGCGTGGGGAGGCAAGAGACCCAGTACTTC.

The V and J genes are TRBV5-1 and TRBJ2-1; D is uncertain. The germline V and J ends were trimmed by 4 bases and 4 bases, with 21 bases remaining between them. The CDR3 runs to 17 residues. Germline CDR1 SGHRS, CDR2 YFSETQ. CDR3 bases: TGCGCCAGCAGCCACCCTGGGTCCTCTAGGGTTTACAATGAGCAGTTCTTC. It translates to CASSHPGSSRVYNEQFF.